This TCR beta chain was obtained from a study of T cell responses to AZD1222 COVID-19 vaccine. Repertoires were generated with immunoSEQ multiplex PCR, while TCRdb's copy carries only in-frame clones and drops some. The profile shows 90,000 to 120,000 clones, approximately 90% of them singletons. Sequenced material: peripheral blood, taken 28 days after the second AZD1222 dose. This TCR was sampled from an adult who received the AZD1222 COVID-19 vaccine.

The CDR3 DNA sequence: TGCGCCAGCAGCCTATCTACCGGGGGTGAGCAGTTCTTC. The encoded protein is CASSLSTGGEQFF. The chain links TRBV5-1 to TRBJ2-1; D is possibly TRBD2 (6 bases). V was shortened by 4 bases and J by 9 bases, with 14 bases between the two germline ends. The CDR3 contains 13 residues. Germline assignment: CDR1 SGHRS and CDR2 YFSETQ.